Given below is one T cell receptor beta chain in context. The antigen is undetermined. V was clipped by 3 bases and J by 4 bases, with 10 bases between them. Per the germline V gene, CDR1 is MNHEY and CDR2 is SVGAGI. CDR3 size: 14 residues. 13 Jbeta primers and 60 Vbeta primers were used for the PCR. Authors' data handling: Some 10 million of around 85 million unique TCR beta chains were shared, per a later count. Data came from immunoSEQ multiplex PCR; TCRdb stores just in-frame clones and leaves some out. That table furnishes V, J and clone size, whereas the DNA furnished D and trimming. The sample shows tens of thousands of clones, and about 4.1% sits with its ten largest clones. The data originate from a study of cytomegalovirus exposure and HLA in healthy donors. Broader study findings: Later, an analysis found that common viral pathogens appeared to be linked with several of the most significant clusters.

This TCR came from a man aged 18 to 29 in good health and CMV-seropositive. The chain recombines TRBV6-5 with TRBJ1-5; TRBD1 is a possible D gene (6 bases). The source material was PBMCs. This CDR3 reads CASSYGQGNQPQHF. CDR3 nucleotide sequence: TGTGCCAGCAGTTATGGTCAGGGGAATCAGCCCCAGCATTTT.